This is a list of T cell receptor beta chains from one sample in a study of human T cells and chemical hapten exposure. Via MiXCR, TCRdb re-called the RACE reads, giving one row per CDR3 protein. The table shows a few hundred thousand distinct CDR3 sequences, with about 7.7% occurring only once. This specimen was whole blood, taken in connection with sensitization to the hapten diphenylcyclopropenone (DPC). The origin of the receptors is a man aged 18 to 35 with alopecia areata. Some clones in this sample may be carry-over from other donors' samples. Both conserved end residues are part of each CDR3. A D gene is named only where the DNA matches it firmly. Clone sizes are given selectively: once, few, many, or a class where the clone is expanded.

J	V	size	length	D	DNA	CDR3
TRBJ1-5	TRBV20-1	few	15	TRBD1	TGCAGTGCTAGTCGTGTTACAGGGGTCAATCAGCCCCAGCATTTT	CSASRVTGVNQPQHF
TRBJ2-6	TRBV2	few	21	TRBD1	TGTGCCAGCAGTGTACAGGGGACGATCACAGCCTATATCTCTGGGGCCAACGTCCTGACTTTC	CASSVQGTITAYISGANVLTF
TRBJ1-5	TRBV7-2	-	15	-	TGTGCCAGCAGCCTGACAGATAATAGCAATCAGCCCCAGCATTTT	CASSLTDNSNQPQHF
TRBJ2-1	TRBV11-1	-	14	-	TGTGCCAGCAGCAACCAGCGGTCCGTGAATGAGCAGTTCTTC	CASSNQRSVNEQFF
TRBJ1-2	TRBV29-1	-	13	-	TGCAGCCCCAATCGGGTGGGGACTAGTGGCTACACCTTC	CSPNRVGTSGYTF
TRBJ2-2	TRBV19	-	12	-	TGTGCCAGTACCCATAGCACCGGGGAGCTGTTTTTT	CASTHSTGELFF
TRBJ1-3	TRBV2	-	12	-	TGTGCCAGCAGTGAAGCTGCCTACACCATATATTTT	CASSEAAYTIYF
TRBJ2-3	TRBV15	-	14	TRBD1	TGTGCCACCAGCAGAAGACAGGGGTTCAATACGCAGTATTTT	CATSRRQGFNTQYF
TRBJ2-7	TRBV6-5	-	15	-	TGTGCCAGCACCCCAGGGGGGGTAGGGAACTACGAGCAGTACTTC	CASTPGGVGNYEQYF
TRBJ2-5	TRBV10-1	many	13	-	TGCGCCGGACGGACTCGCCCGAGAGAGACCCAGTACTTC	CAGRTRPRETQYF
TRBJ2-3	TRBV28	-	15	TRBD2	TGTGCCAGCAGCCCCTGGCGGGGGGGCAGAGATACGCAGTATTTT	CASSPWRGGRDTQYF
TRBJ1-5	TRBV2	-	13	-	TGTGCCATCCGGTCCCCAGGGAGTCAGCCCCAGCATTTT	CAIRSPGSQPQHF
TRBJ1-2	TRBV5-1	-	13	-	TGCGCCAGCAGCTTGAGTACCAACTATGGCTACACCTTC	CASSLSTNYGYTF
TRBJ1-1	TRBV5-4	-	15	TRBD1	TGTGCCAGCAGCTTCCCCGGGACAGTGAACACTGAAGCTTTCTTT	CASSFPGTVNTEAFF
TRBJ1-2	TRBV25-1	many	15	-	TGTGCCAGCAGTGAATACGGCGGACCGGCTTATGGCTACACCTTC	CASSEYGGPAYGYTF
TRBJ2-7	TRBV10-3	many	13	-	TGTGCCATCAGTGCCCTCAGGGCCCACGAGCAGTACTTC	CAISALRAHEQYF
TRBJ1-5	TRBV28	many	15	-	TGTGCCAGCAGTTTAGGGGGGGACAGCAATCAGCCCCAGCATTTT	CASSLGGDSNQPQHF
TRBJ2-2	TRBV18	few	16	-	TGTGCCAGCTCAAAGTACAGGGAGGAGACCACCGGGGAGCTGTTTTTT	CASSKYREETTGELFF
TRBJ1-6	TRBV3-1	many	16	-	TGTGCCAGCAGCCCGGGGGTCGGGGCTTATAATTCACCCCTCCACTTT	CASSPGVGAYNSPLHF
TRBJ2-3	TRBV3-1	-	16	TRBD1	TGTGCCAGCAGCCACGGGGACAGGGGAATAAGAAATACGCAGTATTTT	CASSHGDRGIRNTQYF
TRBJ1-1	TRBV29-1	few	13	-	TGCAGCGTCGGGGAGGGGGTTAACACTGAAGCTTTCTTT	CSVGEGVNTEAFF
TRBJ1-1	TRBV9	many	12	-	TGTGCCAGCAGCGCCCAGTCCCCTGAAGCTTTCTTT	CASSAQSPEAFF
TRBJ2-1	TRBV15	-	13	-	TGTGCCACCAGCAGAACTACAGGCAATGAGCAGTTCTTC	CATSRTTGNEQFF
TRBJ2-3	TRBV7-3	many	16	TRBD1	TGTGCCAGCAGCCCTCGACAGGGGATCGGCACAGATACGCAGTATTTT	CASSPRQGIGTDTQYF
TRBJ2-5	TRBV7-2	few	13	-	TGTGCCAGCAGCCCGGACGTTTGGGAGACCCAGTACTTC	CASSPDVWETQYF
TRBJ1-1	TRBV6-2/TRBV6-3	many	13	-	TGTGCCACTCGGGACACCTCGAACACTGAAGCTTTCTTT	CATRDTSNTEAFF
TRBJ1-1	TRBV5-1	-	14	-	TGCGCCAGCAGCTTGGAGCGGGGTAGTACTGAAGCTTTCTTT	CASSLERGSTEAFF
TRBJ2-1	TRBV7-2	many	13	-	TGTGCCAGCAGCTCGTGGGTGAGGAATGAGCAGTTCTTC	CASSSWVRNEQFF
TRBJ1-1	TRBV6-5	few	16	-	TGTGCCACCACCCCCCGTTCCCTTATCCGTAACACTGAAGCTTTCTTT	CATTPRSLIRNTEAFF
TRBJ2-7	TRBV4-3	few	14	-	TGCGCCAGCAGCCAAGTGCCGGCTTGGGACGAGCAGTACTTC	CASSQVPAWDEQYF
TRBJ2-5	TRBV29-1	-	14	-	TGCAGCGTTAAAACAGGGTGGGCTGGAGAGACCCAGTACTTC	CSVKTGWAGETQYF
TRBJ1-6	TRBV5-4	few	14	-	TGTGCCAGCAGCGATCCCCGTGGGGATTCACCCCTCCACTTT	CASSDPRGDSPLHF
TRBJ2-5	TRBV6-1	-	15	-	TGTGCCTGCGCCTCGAGACAGGTTTCGCGAGAGACCCAGTACTTC	CACASRQVSRETQYF
TRBJ1-6	TRBV3-1	few	15	-	TGTGCCAGCAGCCAAGATCAACCATGGGGTTCACCCCTCCACTTT	CASSQDQPWGSPLHF
TRBJ2-3	TRBV9	many	14	-	TGTGCCAGCAGCGTAGCCAGGGATTCAGATACGCAGTATTTT	CASSVARDSDTQYF
TRBJ1-4	TRBV28	-	16	-	TGTGTCAGCAGTCTACTGATAGACAGTGATAATGAAAAACTGTTTTTT	CVSSLLIDSDNEKLFF
TRBJ1-6	TRBV20-1	-	15	-	TGCAGTGCTAGTAAGGGATACTCCTATAATTCACCCCTCCACTTT	CSASKGYSYNSPLHF
TRBJ1-2	TRBV7-3	-	13	-	TGTGCCAGCAGCGATGGACCAGGCTATGGCTACACCTTC	CASSDGPGYGYTF
TRBJ2-3	TRBV24-1	-	13	-	TGTGCCACCAGTGTTACGGCGGGAGATACGCAGTATTTT	CATSVTAGDTQYF
TRBJ2-4	TRBV5-1	few	16	TRBD1	TGCGCCAGCAGCTCTCGACAGGGTTACTCCAAAAACATTCAGTACTTC	CASSSRQGYSKNIQYF
TRBJ2-4	TRBV7-2	few	19	-	TGTGCCAGCAGCTCTCGAACGGCAGGGCCTATTCGATCCAAAAACATTCAGTACTTC	CASSSRTAGPIRSKNIQYF
TRBJ1-1	TRBV19	-	15	-	TGTGCCAGTAGTATAGGTAAGGGTCGGGGCCCTGAAGCTTTCTTT	CASSIGKGRGPEAFF
TRBJ1-6	TRBV5-5	many	15	-	TGTGCCAGCAGCCCCGGTGGCTCCTATAATTCACCCCTCCACTTT	CASSPGGSYNSPLHF
TRBJ2-1	TRBV5-4	-	16	TRBD2	TGTGCCAGCAGCCCCCCCCGCGGGGGGGCCCTCAGGGAGCAGTTCTTC	CASSPPRGGALREQFF
TRBJ1-1	TRBV4-1	few	15	-	TGCGCCAGCAGCCAAGATATATCACAGGTCCAAGAAGCTTTCTTT	CASSQDISQVQEAFF
TRBJ2-3	TRBV4-3	-	17	-	TGCGCCAGCAGCCAAGATCATGGGGGGCCGGTCACAGATACGCAGTATTTT	CASSQDHGGPVTDTQYF
TRBJ2-2	TRBV3-1	many	13	-	TGTGCCAGCAAGATATTGGACACCGGGGAGCTGTTTTTT	CASKILDTGELFF
TRBJ1-1	TRBV27	few	13	-	TGTGCCAGCAGTCCCCCCCGTAGGACTGAAGCTTTCTTT	CASSPPRRTEAFF
TRBJ2-3	TRBV29-1	many	10	-	TGCAGCGTTGTCGAGAATACGCAGTATTTT	CSVVENTQYF